This T cell receptor beta chain derives from a study of T cells in Graves' hyperthyroidism and ophthalmopathy. This clonotype came up many times. It was considered stable Graves' hyperthyroidism when ophthalmopathy did not progress within 18 months. Trimming at V came to 5 bases and at J to 1 base, leaving 1 base not matched to a gene. CDR3 size: 14 residues. Germline V gene data show CDR1 as MNHNS and CDR2 as SASEGT. There were TCR beta CDR3 regions amplified from RNA transcripts. First-round RT-PCR of the TCR CDR3 relied on the HTBI primer set. Via MiXCR, TCRdb re-called the multiplex PCR reads, giving one row per CDR3 protein. Among 45,000 to 50,000 distinct CDR3 sequences listed, about 52% were seen once.

Sequenced input: peripheral blood or thyroid tissue (not recorded which). The rearrangement links TRBV6-1 to TRBJ2-2; 7 bases fit TRBD1. The TCR originated in a woman aged 45-65 years with Graves' hyperthyroidism. CDR3 coding DNA: TGTGCCAGCAGTCGACAGGGGAACACCGGGGAGCTGTTTTTT. Its protein is CASSRQGNTGELFF.